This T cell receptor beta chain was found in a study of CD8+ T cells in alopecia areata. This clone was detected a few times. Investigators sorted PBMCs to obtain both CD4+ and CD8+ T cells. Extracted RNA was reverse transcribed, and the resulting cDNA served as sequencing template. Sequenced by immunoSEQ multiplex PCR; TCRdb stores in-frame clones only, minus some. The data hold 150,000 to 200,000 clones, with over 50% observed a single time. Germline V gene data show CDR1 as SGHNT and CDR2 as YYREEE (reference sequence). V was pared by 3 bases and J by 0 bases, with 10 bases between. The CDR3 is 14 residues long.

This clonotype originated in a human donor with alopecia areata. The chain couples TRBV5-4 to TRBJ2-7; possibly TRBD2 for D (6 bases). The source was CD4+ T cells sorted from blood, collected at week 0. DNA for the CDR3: TGTGCCAGCAGCTCGACTAGAAGCTCCTACGAGCAGTACTTC. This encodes CASSSTRSSYEQYF.